These 29 T cell receptor beta chains were sequenced from one sample in a study of CXCR4 blockade with PD-1 therapy in pancreatic cancer. Here immunoSEQ multiplex PCR was the method, and the copy in TCRdb shows in-frame clones only, minus some. Of a few thousand clones in the sample, less than 50% were seen once. Sequencing was carried out using tumor tissue. These receptor sequences come from a human donor with pancreatic ductal adenocarcinoma.

This clone was detected only a few times. V and J are TRBV28 and TRBJ1-2, with D unresolved. Per the germline V gene, CDR1 is MDHEN and CDR2 is SYDVKM. The V end lost 1 base, the J end lost 7 bases, and 13 bases lay between the germline ends. CDR3 size: 14 residues. CDR3 sequence (DNA): TGTGCCAGCAGTTTATCAAACTGGCAGTCTGGCTACACCTTC. Translating gives CASSLSNWQSGYTF.

By sample fraction, this clone is medium-sized. The chain links TRBV4-1 to TRBJ1-2; 9 positions agree with TRBD1. This CDR3 spans 18 amino acids. CDR1 and CDR2 from the germline V gene are MGHRA and YSYEKL. The V and J ends lost 2 bases and 6 bases, in that order; junction bases with no gene match: 16. CDR3 loop: CASSQSPGTGRIGDGYTF. As DNA, the CDR3 is TGCGCCAGCAGCCAATCGCCCGGGACAGGGCGTATAGGGGATGGCTACACCTTC.

V usage is TRBV6-8 and J usage is TRBJ2-7; TRBD1 agrees at 9 bases. The V gene end was trimmed by 6 bases and the J gene end by 1 base; junction bases not matched to a gene: 4. The CDR3 sequence is 14 residues long. In germline, CDR1 is MNHGY, CDR2 SAAAGT. This CDR3 is CASSYGQGSYEQYF. The CDR3 nucleotides are TGTGCCAGCAGCTACGGACAGGGGTCCTACGAGCAGTACTTC.

In its sample, this clone was seen a few times. This sequence joins TRBV19 and TRBJ2-1; D remains unclear. The germline gives CDR1 LNHDA, CDR2 SQIVND (reference sequence). The CDR3 has 15 amino acids. Trimming left V 5 bases short and J 0 bases short, with 11 bases between. The CDR3 protein is CASSPDRASYNEQFF. CDR3 DNA sequence: TGTGCCAGTAGTCCGGACCGAGCCTCCTACAATGAGCAGTTCTTC.

This clone was counted ten times or more. The rearrangement joins TRBV11-3 to TRBJ2-5; no definite D call. The CDR3 has 14 residues. CDR1 and CDR2 from the germline V gene are SGHNT and YENEEA. V shed 4 bases and J shed 2 bases, with 11 bases lying between them. The CDR3: CASSYRSGQETQYF. CDR3 sequence (DNA): TGTGCCAGCAGCTATCGCTCGGGTCAAGAGACCCAGTACTTC. The whole variable domain, filled in from reference TRBV11-3 and TRBJ2-5, reads EAGVVQSPRYKIIEKKQPVAFWCNPISGHNTLYWYLQNLGQGPELLIRYENEEAVDDSQLPKDRFSAERLKGVDSTLKIQPAELGDSAVYLCASSYRSGQETQYFGPGTRLLVL.

V usage is TRBV22-1 and J usage is TRBJ2-7. TRBV22-1 is a recognized pseudogene. CDR3 length: 12 amino acids. CDR3 in amino acids: CASRGLSYEQYF. The CDR3 DNA sequence: TGTGCCAGCAGGGGACTGTCCTACGAGCAGTACTTC.

This chain uses TRBV28 with TRBJ2-7, with D possibly matching TRBD1 (5 bases). The length of the CDR3 is 14 residues. Germline values: CDR1 MDHEN, CDR2 SYDVKM. V lost 3 bases, J lost 2 bases, and 11 bases lay in between. The CDR3 region has the DNA TGTGCCAGCAGTTTTCCTCGGACAACCTACGAGCAGTACTTC. Its protein is CASSFPRTTYEQYF.

The chain has TRBV29-1 and TRBJ2-7; TRBD1 agrees at 8 bases. V shed 4 bases, J shed 7 bases, and the junction held 9 bases outside the gene matches. The germline CDR1 and CDR2 sequences are SQVTM and ANQGSEA. The CDR3 has 13 residues. This CDR3 is CSVGRQGAWEQYF. The CDR3 nucleotides read TGCAGCGTTGGGAGGCAGGGGGCTTGGGAGCAGTACTTC.

Notes on this clone: A junction boundary mismatches the germline segment, possibly from a read error. This sequence joins TRBV30 and TRBJ1-3; D is uncertain. The CDR3 loop spans 13 amino acids. In germline, CDR1 is GTSNPN, CDR2 SVGIG (reference sequence). The CDR3 sequence: CAWSVASGNIIYF. The CDR3 DNA follows: TGTGCCTGGAGTGTAGCCTCTGGAAACATCATATATTTT.

V is TRBV6-8 and J is TRBJ2-1; 7 bases line up with TRBD2. The J segment lost 0 bases and the V segment lost 0 bases, leaving 5 bases of the junction unmatched. CDR1 is MNHGY and CDR2 is SAAAGT in the germline V gene. This CDR3 has 17 amino acids. CDR3 sequence reads: CASSYSYAGASYNEQFF. As DNA, the CDR3 is TGTGCCAGCAGTTACTCGTATGCGGGAGCCTCCTACAATGAGCAGTTCTTC.

CDR3 DNA sequence: TGCGCCAGCGGTGGACAGTACAATGAGCAGTTCTTC. Translating gives CASGGQYNEQFF. V is TRBV10-1 and J is TRBJ2-1; maybe TRBD1 (6 bases). The CDR3 is 12 residues long. Germline CDR1 and CDR2: WNHNN and SYGVQD (reference sequence). V gave up 8 bases and J gave up 4 bases, with 9 bases separating them.

This chain connects TRBV14 to TRBJ2-6, with 7 positions matching TRBD1. Trimming removed 8 bases from V and 3 bases from J; junction bases left unmatched: 13. This CDR3 region has 17 residues. Germline CDR1 and CDR2: SGHDN and FVKESK. CDR3 sequence reads: CASGYSLGQYGANVLTF. For the CDR3, the DNA is TGTGCCAGCGGCTACTCCCTGGGACAGTATGGGGCCAACGTCCTGACTTTC.

The V gene is TRBV30, the J gene TRBJ1-2; perhaps TRBD1 as D (5 bases). The CDR3 has 11 amino acids. In germline, CDR1 is GTSNPN, CDR2 SVGIG (reference sequence). The V gene lost 6 bases and the J gene lost 10 bases, with 15 bases spanning the gap. In DNA form, the CDR3 reads TGTGCCTGCTCTCCAGGGATTATCTACACCTTC. Translation gives CACSPGIIYTF.

This clone was observed a few times. The V call is TRBV4-1, the J call TRBJ2-7, with 8 bases matching TRBD2. The V and J ends lost 0 bases and 2 bases, in that order; junction bases with no gene match: 3. Germline CDR1 reads MGHRA; CDR2 reads YSYEKL. This CDR3 region has 15 residues. The CDR3 spells CASSQEWRGAYEQYF. CDR3 nucleotides: TGCGCCAGCAGCCAAGAATGGCGGGGGGCCTACGAGCAGTACTTC.

The V call is TRBV6-8, the J call TRBJ1-1, with D perhaps TRBD1 (6 bases). Between the trimmed V and J ends, which lost 5 bases and 14 bases, there was a span of 21 bases. Germline V gene sequence: CDR1 MNHGY, CDR2 SAAAGT. The CDR3 covers 13 residues. The CDR3 sequence is CASSLPTGQKEFF. In DNA form, the CDR3 reads TGTGCCAGCAGTCTCCCGACAGGTCAGAAGGAATTCTTT.

This clone was observed a handful of times. The chain links TRBV29-1 to TRBJ2-1; 8 positions agree with TRBD2. V was pared by 5 bases and J by 0 bases, with 6 bases of the junction left unmatched. The CDR3 totals 15 residues. Germline values: CDR1 SQVTM, CDR2 ANQGSEA. The DNA of the CDR3 is TGCAGCGTTTCCCCGGGAGGGAGCTCCTACAATGAGCAGTTCTTC. This encodes CSVSPGGSSYNEQFF.

The chain couples TRBV30 to TRBJ2-1; TRBD2 aligns across 10 bases. V gave up 0 bases and J gave up 7 bases; unmatched junction bases: 6. In germline, CDR1 is GTSNPN, CDR2 SVGIG (reference sequence). This CDR3 spans 15 amino acids. The CDR3 sequence is CAWSVPSGRKNEQFF. DNA of the CDR3: TGTGCCTGGAGTGTACCTAGCGGGAGAAAGAATGAGCAGTTCTTC.

The V gene is TRBV28, the J gene TRBJ2-3; the D gene is possibly TRBD1 (5 bases). CDR1 MDHEN and CDR2 SYDVKM come from the germline V gene. The ends were cut back, 6 bases at V and 5 bases at J, with 18 bases in the middle. There are 15 residues in the CDR3. The chain's CDR3 is CASSTIGTGEDTQYF. The CDR3 DNA is TGTGCCAGCAGCACAATCGGCACAGGAGAAGATACGCAGTATTTT. Combining the CDR3 with reference TRBV28 and TRBJ2-3 gives the whole variable domain DVKVTQSSRYLVKRTGEKVFLECVQDMDHENMFWYRQDPGLGLRLIYFSYDVKMKEKGDIPEGYSVSREKKERFSLILESASTNQTSMYLCASSTIGTGEDTQYFGPGTRLTVL.

This clone was counted a few times. The rearrangement uses TRBV5-1 and TRBJ2-5; TRBD1 aligns across 9 bases. The CDR3 spans 15 residues. Germline trimming cut 4 bases from V and 4 bases from J; bases unmatched to any gene: 8. Germline V CDR1 and CDR2: SGHRS, YFSETQ. CDR3 sequence (DNA): TGCGCCAGCAGCGCCGGGGGGACAGGGTCAGAGACCCAGTACTTC. Its protein product is CASSAGGTGSETQYF.

This clone has a handful of counts. This sequence joins TRBV9 and TRBJ2-5; D remains unclear. Trimming left V 1 base short and J 3 bases short, with 13 bases between. Germline lookup yields CDR1 SGDLS and CDR2 YYNGEE. The length of the CDR3 is 15 residues. DNA for the CDR3: TGTGCCAGCAGCGTAAAGTCAGCCGGCGAAGAGACCCAGTACTTC. Translating gives CASSVKSAGEETQYF.

The gene calls are TRBV9 and TRBJ1-4, with D uncertain. V shed 0 bases and J shed 5 bases, with 14 bases lying between them. The CDR3 contains 16 residues. The germline V gene has CDR1 SGDLS and CDR2 YYNGEE. In nucleotides, the CDR3 is TGTGCCAGCAGCGTAGGGGGAAGGAGGCGGAATGAAAAACTGTTTTTT. Amino acid sequence: CASSVGGRRRNEKLFF.

This clone was seen more than once but under ten times. J is TRBJ2-2 and V is TRBV28; TRBD1 matches 9 bases. CDR1 is MDHEN, CDR2 SYDVKM, per germline. The CDR3 runs to 16 residues. J gave up 4 bases and V 2 bases, and 5 bases lay outside the gene matches. CDR3 amino acids: CASSLPGQGGTGELFF. For the CDR3, the DNA is TGTGCCAGCAGTTTACCGGGACAGGGTGGCACCGGGGAGCTGTTTTTT.

The gene calls are TRBV6-8 and TRBJ2-3; possible D gene TRBD1, 6 bases. Trimming took off 10 bases at V and 3 bases at J, with 17 bases between the two ends. Germline-derived CDR1 and CDR2 are MNHGY and SAAAGT. There are 14 residues in the CDR3. CDR3 sequence: CAIRSHRATDTQYF. CDR3 coding DNA: TGTGCCATCAGGTCCCACAGGGCTACAGATACGCAGTATTTT.

The CDR3 DNA sequence: TGTGCCAGCAGACCCACAGGGGCTGGAGATACGCAGTATTTT. It specifies CASRPTGAGDTQYF. The rearrangement joins TRBV28 to TRBJ2-3, with TRBD1 matching over 7 bases. V gave up 6 bases and J gave up 5 bases; unmatched junction bases: 8. The CDR3 is 14 residues long. CDR1 and CDR2 (germline): MDHEN, SYDVKM.

Ten or more counts support this clone. The V gene is TRBV7-6, the J gene TRBJ2-1, with no clear D. The CDR3 has 14 amino acids. Trimming took 0 bases from V and 9 from J, leaving 12 bases between them. Looked up from germline, CDR1 is SGHVS and CDR2 is FNYEAQ. CDR3 in DNA: TGTGCCAGCAGCTTAGCAAGGCGAGACGTTGAGCAGTTCTTC. Translating gives CASSLARRDVEQFF.

The chain carries TRBV18 and TRBJ1-4; D possibly corresponds to TRBD1 (5 bases). There are 15 residues in the CDR3. The V end lost 5 bases, the J end lost 3 bases, and 13 bases lay between the germline ends. The germline V gene has CDR1 KGHSH and CDR2 LQKENI. CDR3 residues: CASSTWGVANEKLFF. The CDR3 DNA is TGTGCCAGCTCAACGTGGGGCGTAGCTAATGAAAAACTGTTTTTT. The full variable domain, rest sourced from reference TRBV18 and TRBJ1-4, is NAGVMQNPRHLVRRRGQEARLRCSPMKGHSHVYWYRQLPEEGLKFMVYLQKENIIDESGMPKERFSAEFPKEGPSILRIQQVVRGDSAAYFCASSTWGVANEKLFFGSGTQLSVL.

The genes are TRBV18 and TRBJ2-2; D unclear. Germline CDR1 is KGHSH and CDR2 is LQKENI. Trimming left V 0 bases short and J 4 bases short, with 6 bases between. The CDR3 sequence is 14 residues long. The CDR3 spells CASSPPRLTGELFF. CDR3 coding DNA: TGTGCCAGCTCACCACCGCGGCTCACCGGGGAGCTGTTTTTT.

The chain has TRBV18 and TRBJ2-7; 12 positions match TRBD1. CDR3 length: 15 residues. Germline trimming cut 2 bases from V and 5 bases from J; bases unmatched to any gene: 4. CDR1 is KGHSH and CDR2 is LQKENI in the germline V gene. CDR3 protein: CASSPGTGGWDEQYF. CDR3 nucleotide sequence: TGTGCCAGCTCACCAGGGACAGGGGGCTGGGACGAGCAGTACTTC.

The chain carries TRBV28 and TRBJ2-1, with D perhaps matching TRBD2 (6 bases). The CDR3 totals 16 residues. The V and J ends lost 3 bases and 6 bases respectively, with 18 bases between them. Germline CDR1 is MDHEN and CDR2 is SYDVKM. The CDR3 sequence: CASSFGSALGGNEQFF. The DNA of the CDR3 is TGTGCCAGCAGTTTCGGGTCAGCCCTGGGGGGCAATGAGCAGTTCTTC.